The T cell receptor beta chain under discussion was sequenced for a study of blood T cell repertoires in COVID-19 (dated by TCRdb to about 2020). Regarding the research as a whole: Samples covering the acute and convalescent phases of COVID-19 were provided by collaborators in the United States, Italy and Spain. Where available, HLA class I and class II types were obtained from metadata supplied by the sample provider rather than from assay-based typing. Samples were obtained from the ongoing ImmuneRACE study (first 160 participants) and from 1,254 subjects provided by 6 global collaborators. The dataset comprised deeply sampled blood TCRbeta repertoires from subjects exposed to, actively infected with, or recovered from COVID-19. The material from the prospective study consisted of cDNA or gDNA derived from T cells, B-cell-depleted T cells, or PBMCs. The repertoires were made available in a free public database intended to serve as a resource for research on the immune response to SARS-CoV-2. The sample metadata nearly always contained a de-identified subject ID, COVID-19 status, age in years and sex. Findings and caveats that apply to the study as a whole: Clinical and demographic metadata were provided uncurated, with the amount varying by source and participant.

About this clone: The antigen it binds to is not known. Base qualities are not at hand, and no much larger clone is one base apart.

Participants in the prospective study were aged roughly 18 to 90 years, lived in under 30 United States geographic areas, and enrolled through a virtual design. Cohort assignment in the prospective study relied on participant-reported clinical history from a screening survey and a study questionnaire. Recovered participants in ImmuneRACE Cohort 3 were defined by two consecutive negative NP/OP PCR tests, clearance by a healthcare professional, or resolution of symptoms. Each participant in the prospective study had whole blood, serum and a nasopharyngeal or oropharyngeal swab collected by mobile phlebotomists. Over an approximately two-month period, participants in the prospective study had the option of providing additional blood draws and questionnaires. Prospective study blood samples were shipped either frozen or at room temperature before DNA extraction. TCRbeta CDR3 regions were amplified from genomic DNA by means of the immunoSEQ Assay, a bias-controlled multiplex PCR. The paper's data handling went like this. Within the assay, amplification of reference gene primers was used to estimate how many nucleated cells each sample contained. To quantify the absolute abundance of each unique TCRbeta CDR3 rearrangement, sequence reads were collapsed and filtered. For each sample, productive Simpson clonality was calculated by taking the square root of Simpson's diversity index across productive rearrangements. Entries here come from immuneACCESS through TCRdb and include only in-frame sequences with V and J called. Some clones fail to appear in such tables; in the studies checked, an unresolved V gene covers under half of the shortfall, and the cause of the remainder is unknown. That table is the source of V, J and clone size, and D and trimming were worked out from the DNA. The table for this sample lists just over 300,000 clones; about nine tenths of them were counted only once. Around 4.6% of the sample belongs to the ten largest clones.

Measured from the cysteine to the phenylalanine, the CDR3 is 14 residues long. Of the read, only the CDR3 DNA is kept; its 42 bases are in frame from base 1. Per the germline V gene, SGHTA is the CDR1 and FQGNSA is the CDR2. The V and J ends are trimmed by 2 bases and 5 bases, leaving 12 bases between them. Sample: PBMCs or T cells enriched from blood (not recorded which). The TCR originated in a young man who had recovered from COVID-19. The sequence is built from TRBV7-2 and TRBJ1-2; the D gene remains uncertain. The DNA sequence is given as TGTGCCAGCAGCTTACGGGGATTGTTTTATGGCTACACCTTC. Its amino acids are CASSLRGLFYGYTF.